These T cell receptor beta chains were read from a single sample in a study of T cells in localized non-small cell lung cancer. Assay used: immunoSEQ multiplex PCR; TCRdb lists only in-frame clones, some missing. The sample includes some 64,000 clones, about nine tenths of them seen just once. Sample: peripheral blood, taken before any cancer treatment. These receptors came from a woman aged 35-75 years with stage I lung adenocarcinoma. Each CDR3 is given with its conserved first and last residue. A D gene is named only where the DNA matches it firmly. The size of a clone is reported for some rows only, either as once, few or many, or as a class for expanded clones.

j_call d_call v_call clone_size cdr3_nt cdr3_aa
TRBJ2-7 TRBD1 TRBV6-1 . TGTGCCAGCACCGCCGGGACAGGCCTCCTCTACGAGCAGTACTTC CASTAGTGLLYEQYF
TRBJ2-2 . TRBV2 . TGTGCCAGCAGTAATACAGGAGCGAACACCGGGGAGCTGTTTTTT CASSNTGANTGELFF
TRBJ2-1 . TRBV7-3 . TGTGCCAGCAGCTTAAGTGGGGAATACAATGAGCAGTTCTTC CASSLSGEYNEQFF
TRBJ2-2 . TRBV19 . TGTGCCAGTAGTATAGACAGGGCCACCGGGGAGCTGTTTTTT CASSIDRATGELFF
TRBJ2-1 TRBD2 TRBV2 . TGTGCCACCGTGGGACTAGCGGGGGGGCCCAGTGAGCAGTTCTTC CATVGLAGGPSEQFF
TRBJ1-2 . TRBV29-1 . TGCAGCGTTGAATCCAGGGATGGCTACACCTTC CSVESRDGYTF
TRBJ1-2 . TRBV7-2 once TGTGCCAGCAGCCCCGACAGGAACTATGGCTACACCTTC CASSPDRNYGYTF
TRBJ1-1 TRBD1 TRBV23-1 . TGCGCCAGCAGTCAATTACCGACAGGGGAGGGCACTGAAGCTTTCTTT CASSQLPTGEGTEAFF
TRBJ2-2 . TRBV4-3 . TGCGCCAGCAGCCGGTCGTGGCGGGATGGGCTCGGGGAGCTGTTTTTT CASSRSWRDGLGELFF
TRBJ1-1 . TRBV6-5 . TGTGCCAGCGGGTGGAACACTGAAGCTTTCTTT CASGWNTEAFF
TRBJ2-7 . TRBV6-1 few TGTGCCAGCAGTGGAGATGGTGGCGAGCAGTACTTC CASSGDGGEQYF
TRBJ1-1 . TRBV2 . TGTGCCAGCAGTGAACCGAATACTGAAGCTTTCTTT CASSEPNTEAFF
TRBJ2-7 TRBD2 TRBV28 . TGTGCCAGCAGTCCGGGGGGTTCCTACGAGCAGTACTTC CASSPGGSYEQYF
TRBJ1-1 . TRBV7-9 few TGTGCCAGCAGCGTGGACTGGAACACTGAAGCTTTCTTT CASSVDWNTEAFF
TRBJ1-6 TRBD1 TRBV30 . TGTGCCTGGACCCTGGACCTTACAGACAGGGGGTTCTCACCCCTCCACTTT CAWTLDLTDRGFSPLHF
TRBJ2-3 TRBD2 TRBV11-2 . TGTGCCAGCAGCCACGGACTAGCCCCACCAGATACGCAGTATTTT CASSHGLAPPDTQYF
TRBJ1-6 . TRBV6-5 . TGTGCCAGCAGTTACATTATTCCAGATTATAATTCACCCCTCCACTTT CASSYIIPDYNSPLHF
TRBJ1-5 . TRBV5-8 . TGTGCCAGCAGCCTGGGGGGGGTCGTCCAGCCCCAGCATTTT CASSLGGVVQPQHF
TRBJ2-7 . TRBV11-2 . TGTGCCAGCAGCCGGGGCCCGGGGGCCTTGGAACCGGAGCAGTACTTC CASSRGPGALEPEQYF
TRBJ1-1 . TRBV2 . TGTGCCAGCAGACGACAAACCACTGAAGCTTTCTTT CASRRQTTEAFF
TRBJ2-5 TRBD1 TRBV2 . TGTGCCAGCAATACGGCAGGGGGCCGAGAGACCCAGTACTTC CASNTAGGRETQYF
TRBJ2-2 . TRBV7-2 . TGTGCCAGCAGCCCCCAGGGGGGCACCGGGGAGCTGTTTTTT CASSPQGGTGELFF
TRBJ1-5 . TRBV28 . TGTGCCAGCAGTTTGCCGTTAGATCAGCCCCAGCATTTT CASSLPLDQPQHF
TRBJ1-5 . TRBV18 . TGTGCCAGCTCAACCGCTCGGACGGGGGATCAGCCCCAGCATTTT CASSTARTGDQPQHF
TRBJ2-1 TRBD2 TRBV5-1 . TGCGCCAGCAGCTTGAGCGGGATAAATGAGCAGTTCTTC CASSLSGINEQFF
TRBJ2-5 TRBD1 TRBV5-1 once TGCGCCAGCAGCTTGGAGGGGACAGGAATAAACCAAGAGACCCAGTACTTC CASSLEGTGINQETQYF
TRBJ1-3 TRBD1 TRBV27 few TGTGCCACCAGGGGGTCTCCTGGAAACACCATATATTTT CATRGSPGNTIYF
TRBJ1-1 . TRBV11-1 . TGTGCCAGCAGCCCGTGGCAGGGGAACACTGAAGCTTTCTTT CASSPWQGNTEAFF
TRBJ2-2 TRBD2 TRBV9 . TGTGCCAGCAGCGTAGATCGACTAGCGGGAGTCGGGGAGCTGTTTTTT CASSVDRLAGVGELFF
TRBJ1-5 TRBD1 TRBV11-2 . TGTGCCAGCAGCGGAACCGGGGGACAGGCGAATCAGCCCCAGCATTTT CASSGTGGQANQPQHF
TRBJ2-7 TRBD1 TRBV5-1 . TGCGCCAGCAGCTTGCAGGGGGCACCCACCGAGCAGTACTTC CASSLQGAPTEQYF
TRBJ2-2 . TRBV18 . TGTGCCAGCTCACCCGAATTCAACACCGGGGAGCTGTTTTTT CASSPEFNTGELFF
TRBJ2-3 . TRBV5-6 . TGTGCCAGCAGCAATAGCGGCACAGATACGCAGTATTTT CASSNSGTDTQYF
TRBJ1-2 TRBD1 TRBV27 . TGTGCCAGCAGTTCGGGACAGGGAGGATCTTATGGCTACACCTTC CASSSGQGGSYGYTF
TRBJ1-5 TRBD1 TRBV2 . TGTGCCAGCAGTTTGCAACAGGGGGCTGGTCAGCCCCAGCATTTT CASSLQQGAGQPQHF
TRBJ2-7 . TRBV7-2 . TGTGCCAGCAGCTTTCAGTATTCCACCGAGCAGTACTTC CASSFQYSTEQYF
TRBJ1-4 . TRBV5-1 once TGCGCCAGCACCAAAGCGGGGAATAATGAAAAACTGTTTTTT CASTKAGNNEKLFF
TRBJ2-1 . TRBV29-1 . TGCAGCGACACTTCGGGGTATAGTGAGCAGTTCTTC CSDTSGYSEQFF
TRBJ1-1 . TRBV18 once TGTGCCAGCTCACCCCGTCGGGAGAACACTGAAGCTTTCTTT CASSPRRENTEAFF
TRBJ2-2 . TRBV2 . TGTGCCAGCAGTGAAGCGACACGGAACACCGGGGAGCTGTTTTTT CASSEATRNTGELFF
TRBJ2-3 TRBD2 TRBV27 . TGTGCCAGCAGTTTAGCCAGCGGGGTGGATACGCAGTATTTT CASSLASGVDTQYF
TRBJ1-2 TRBD1 TRBV7-2 . TGTGCCAGCAGCTTAGCGGGGACAGGGTATGGGGACTATGACTACACCTTC CASSLAGTGYGDYDYTF